The source of this T cell receptor beta chain is a study of blood T cells in healthy people across ages. Combining a sample-barcoded 5' primer with a J-beta primer mix, a second PCR ran for 7 to 11 cycles. Every cDNA molecule carried a tag from a template-switch adaptor bearing 12 random nucleotides. From the 5' RACE reads, TCRdb called clonotypes with MiXCR, one entry per CDR3 protein. This table has hundreds of thousands of distinct CDR3 sequences, around three fifths appearing once. The study's findings and limits: Estimates of total diversity, which came from one million sequenced T cells, were considered to be underestimates. Among long-lived donors, naive CD4+ cells were more numerous and diversity higher than in aged donors. Changes in expanded clonotypes were possibly confounded, as the CMV status of donors was unknown.

This clonotype has a handful of counts. What it binds is not known. CDR1 and CDR2 from the germline V gene are LGHNA and YNFKEQ. This CDR3 comprises 17 residues. V shed 3 bases, J shed 4 bases, and the junction held 5 bases outside the gene matches. The sample consisted of blood. This receptor was identified in a man aged 35 to 55 in good health. The V call is TRBV4-2, the J call TRBJ2-1; 14 bases are a match to TRBD2. CDR3 region: CASSQDGLAGGYNEQFF. The CDR3 nucleotides read TGTGCCAGCAGCCAGGATGGACTAGCGGGAGGATACAATGAGCAGTTCTTC.